Below are 30 T cell receptor beta chains sequenced from a single sample in a study of molecular identifiers for immune sequencing clone quantification. MiXCR was run by TCRdb on the PCR reads, yielding one entry per CDR3 protein. This table holds about 630,000 distinct CDR3 sequences, about 25% found once. The sequencing input was naive CD8+ T cells from blood, with Jurkat cell RNA spiked in. Subset described: FACS-sorted CD8+CD4-CCR7+CD45RA+ naive T cells. The receptor source for this set is a human donor in good health. Some libraries in this study had Jurkat cell RNA spiked in.

As regards this clonotype: One base away lies a much larger clone, so this may be a sequencing read error. This chain joins TRBV12-3 or TRBV12-4 and TRBJ2-3; a weak D match, TRBD2 (5 bases). CDR3 length equals 14 residues. CDR3 loop: CASGLIATTDTQYF. CDR3 nucleotides: TGTGCCAGCGGTTTAATAGCGACCACAGATACGCAGTATTTT.

V usage is TRBV4-1 and J usage is TRBJ2-7; D not certain. Germline loops: CDR1 MGHRA, CDR2 YSYEKL. Trimming stripped 2 bases from V and 9 bases from J, with 17 bases between. This CDR3 comprises 14 residues. The CDR3 DNA sequence: TGCGCCAGCAGCCAACGGGTACTCCCCGGCGCGCAGTACTTC. This codes for CASSQRVLPGAQYF.

There are a few counts of this clonotype. This chain links TRBV27 with TRBJ2-1; D unclear. The V end lost 4 bases, the J end lost 9 bases, and 10 bases lay between the germline ends. Germline V gene lookup returns CDR1 MNHEY and CDR2 SMNVEV (reference sequence). The CDR3 totals 12 residues. The CDR3 loop reads CASSSPGFEQFF. CDR3 DNA: TGTGCCAGCAGTTCCCCGGGCTTTGAGCAGTTCTTC.

A remark on this clonotype: A junction end diverges from the germline sequence, so it may reflect a read error. The chain carries TRBV6-2 or TRBV6-3 and TRBJ2-7, with D possibly being TRBD1 (6 bases). The germline V gene encodes CDR1 MNHEY and CDR2 SVGEGT. This CDR3 has 13 residues. CDR3 residues: CARSYRVGDEQYF. CDR3 coding DNA: TGTGCCCGCAGTTACAGGGTTGGCGACGAGCAGTACTTC.

This clonotype has more than one count but fewer than ten. Being one base from a much bigger clone, this may be a read error. This rearrangement joins TRBV4-3 to TRBJ1-1; possible D gene TRBD1, 6 bases. This CDR3 has 14 amino acids. CDR1 is LGHNA, CDR2 YSLEER, per germline. The CDR3 DNA reads TGCGCCAGCAGCCAGGATACAGGGAACACTGGAGCTTTCTTT. It specifies CASSQDTGNTGAFF.

The rearrangement links TRBV6-6 to TRBJ1-1; the D is unclear. The CDR3 is 14 amino acids. The V end lost 6 bases, the J end lost 4 bases, and 15 bases lay between the germline ends. Germline V gene lookup returns CDR1 MNHNY and CDR2 SVGAGI (reference sequence). In DNA, the CDR3 is TGTGCCAGCAGCCCGCTGGGCGGTTTCACTGAAGCTTTCTTT. Residues: CASSPLGGFTEAFF.

Comment on this clonotype: This clone may be a read error of a much larger clone one base away. The chain is built from TRBV29-1 and TRBJ2-5; 8 nucleotides align to TRBD2. CDR3 length: 14 amino acids. V lost 4 bases to trimming and J lost 4 bases; unmatched junction nucleotides: 8. Germline loops: CDR1 SQVTM, CDR2 ANQGSEA. The chain's CDR3 is CSVVGGGYGETQYF. CDR3 DNA sequence: TGCAGCGTTGTTGGCGGGGGGTATGGAGAGACCCAGTACTTC.

CDR3 bases: TGTGCCAGCTCACCGTTCGGGGGGCCTACGTACGAGCAGTACTTC. As protein: CASSPFGGPTYEQYF. The V gene is TRBV18, the J gene TRBJ2-7; TRBD2 is a possible D gene (7 bases). The germline gives CDR1 KGHSH, CDR2 LQKENI. The CDR3 is 15 residues long. The V end was cut by 3 bases, the J end by 4 bases, with 16 bases between. The variable domain in full, with the rest retrieved from reference TRBV18 and TRBJ2-7, is NAGVMQNPRHLVRRRGQEARLRCSPMKGHSHVYWYRQLPEEGLKFMVYLQKENIIDESGMPKERFSAEFPKEGPSILRIQQVVRGDSAAYFCASSPFGGPTYEQYFGPGTRLTVT.

This clonotype was seen a few times. This sequence joins TRBV20-1 and TRBJ2-2; D is unclear. The CDR3 is made up of 11 amino acids. Germline lookup yields CDR1 DFQATT and CDR2 SNEGSKA (reference sequence). The CDR3 DNA reads TGCTCCATTAGGAACACCGGGGAGCTGTTTTTT. It translates to CSIRNTGELFF.

This chain joins TRBV5-6 and TRBJ1-2; no clear D. CDR3 length: 19 residues. CDR1 SGHDT and CDR2 YYEEEE come from the germline V gene. Trimming left V 4 bases short and J 0 bases short, with 25 bases between. The CDR3 nucleotides read TGTGCCAGCAGCCATTGGAACGGGGTCCGACGGCGCCCTAACTATGGCTACACCTTC. Its protein product is CASSHWNGVRRRPNYGYTF.

Regarding this clonotype: This sequence may be a read error, since a much larger clone differs from it by one base. The J gene is TRBJ2-2, the V gene TRBV4-1; D not resolved. Germline CDR1 MGHRA, CDR2 YSYEKL. The CDR3 runs to 13 residues. V lost 3 bases and J lost 5, with 7 bases in between. CDR3 sequence: CASSHCGTGELFF. The CDR3 nucleotides read TGCGCCAGCAGCCATTGTGGAACCGGGGAGCTGTTTTTT.

The chain has TRBV20-1 and TRBJ2-2; D ambiguous. The CDR3 consists of 16 residues. Trimming removed 5 bases at V and 0 bases at J, with 16 bases between. Germline CDR1 and CDR2: DFQATT and SNEGSKA (reference sequence). This chain's CDR3 is CSAPMLRSPNTGELFF. The CDR3 DNA reads TGCAGTGCTCCAATGCTACGTAGTCCGAACACCGGGGAGCTGTTTTTT.

This chain connects TRBV12-3 or TRBV12-4 to TRBJ2-7, with 7 bases aligning to TRBD1. V shed 2 bases, J shed 4 bases, and the junction held 8 bases outside the gene matches. CDR3 length equals 15 residues. The CDR3 bases are TGTGCCAGCAGTTTAATGAGAGGGGGCGGGTACGAGCAGTACTTC. This encodes CASSLMRGGGYEQYF.

Note on this clonotype: An end of the junction differs from the germline gene, which may be a read error. The chain recombines TRBV4-3 with TRBJ1-1; D gene unclear. Per the germline V gene, CDR1 is LGHNA and CDR2 is YSLEER. The CDR3 has 16 amino acids. DNA of the CDR3: TGCGCCAGCAGCCAAGTTTTAGCGGTGATGAACACTGAAGTTTTCTTT. Amino acids: CASSQVLAVMNTEVFF.

This clonotype has a handful of counts. V is TRBV19 and J is TRBJ1-5, with TRBD1 as a possible D gene (5 bases). Per the germline V gene, CDR1 is LNHDA and CDR2 is SQIVND (reference sequence). V was clipped by 1 base and J by 0 bases, with 13 bases between them. The CDR3 is 17 residues long. CDR3 in amino acids: CASSIASGRYSNQPQHF. As DNA, the CDR3 is TGTGCCAGTAGTATAGCGTCAGGGAGATATAGCAATCAGCCCCAGCATTTT.

Points on this clonotype: This may come from a read error, since a much larger clone is one base off. The J gene is TRBJ2-3, the V gene TRBV7-9; perhaps TRBD1 as D (6 bases). The CDR3 has 13 residues. Germline-derived CDR1 and CDR2 are SEHNR and FQNEAQ (reference sequence). CDR3 DNA: TGTCCCAGCAGCTCTACAGGGCCAGATACGCAGTATTTT. Encoded protein: CPSSSTGPDTQYF.

About this clonotype: A read error may be the cause here, since a much bigger clone is one base away. Here the CDR3 reads CASRQEEGSEQYF. As DNA, the CDR3 is TGCGCCAGCAGGCAGGAGGAGGGCTCCGAGCAGTACTTC. The V call is TRBV5-1, the J call TRBJ2-7; TRBD2 is a possible D gene (6 bases). Per germline, CDR1 SGHRS and CDR2 YFSETQ. The CDR3 loop spans 13 amino acids. V dropped 5 bases and J dropped 6 bases, with 15 bases sitting between them. Supplemented by reference TRBV5-1 and TRBJ2-7, the full variable domain reads KAGVTQTPRYLIKTRGQQVTLSCSPISGHRSVSWYQQTPGQGLQFLFEYFSETQRNKGNFPGRFSGRQFSNSRSEMNVSTLELGDSALYLCASRQEEGSEQYFGPGTRLTVT.

Many counts were recorded for this clonotype. V gene TRBV4-3 combines with J gene TRBJ2-7; D assignment may be TRBD1 or TRBD2 (5 bases each). Germline V CDR1 and CDR2: LGHNA, YSLEER. V was pared by 1 base and J by 2 bases, with 9 bases between. The CDR3 consists of 14 residues. The CDR3 here is CASSQVEGPYEQYF. The CDR3 DNA reads as TGCGCCAGCAGCCAAGTAGAGGGACCCTACGAGCAGTACTTC.

This clonotype was observed at least ten times. The rearrangement joins TRBV20-1 to TRBJ2-7; 9 positions agree with TRBD1. The junction had 7 bases not matched to a gene; V was cut back by 0 bases and J by 7 bases. Germline V gives CDR1 DFQATT, CDR2 SNEGSKA (reference sequence). There are 14 residues in the CDR3. CDR3 in amino acids: CSARDRDRVVEQYF. The CDR3 bases are TGCAGTGCTAGAGATCGGGACAGGGTGGTGGAGCAGTACTTC.

This clonotype was recorded at least ten times. The chain has TRBV6-6 and TRBJ2-7, with a possible D match to TRBD1 (6 bases). This CDR3 has 13 amino acids. V was cut by 4 bases and J by 3 bases, with 10 bases left in between. Per germline, CDR1 MNHNY and CDR2 SVGAGI (reference sequence). The chain's CDR3 is CASSFRDNYEQYF. In nucleotides, the CDR3 is TGTGCCAGCAGTTTTCGGGACAACTACGAGCAGTACTTC.

This clonotype was seen many times. The genes are TRBV28 and TRBJ1-1; the D is unclear. There are 15 residues in the CDR3. The V end lost 2 bases, the J end lost 1 base, and 11 bases lay between the germline ends. CDR1 and CDR2 from the germline V gene are MDHEN and SYDVKM. CDR3 coding DNA: TGTGCCAGCAGTTTACGAGGGTCTAAGAACACTGAAGCTTTCTTT. Its translation is CASSLRGSKNTEAFF.

This clonotype showed up just a few times. The chain employs TRBV25-1 and TRBJ2-4; possible D gene TRBD1, 9 bases. CDR3 length: 19 amino acids. Per germline, CDR1 MGHDK and CDR2 SYGVNS. Trimming removed 5 bases at V and 1 base at J, with 24 bases between. CDR3 loop: CASSRGGQGRSVAKNIQYF. DNA for the CDR3: TGTGCCAGCAGTCGGGGGGGACAGGGACGTTCGGTGGCCAAAAACATTCAGTACTTC.

The J gene is TRBJ2-5, the V gene TRBV6-5; 9 nucleotides line up with TRBD1. This CDR3 region has 15 residues. CDR1 and CDR2 (germline): MNHEY, SVGAGI. Trimming removed 4 bases from V and 7 bases from J; junction bases left unmatched: 10. The CDR3 reads CASSLGQGPAGTQYF. The CDR3 DNA sequence: TGTGCCAGCAGTTTAGGACAGGGGCCCGCGGGGACCCAGTACTTC.

About this clonotype itself: A much larger clone differs from this one at a single base, so this may be a read error. V is TRBV10-3 and J is TRBJ2-1, with 9 bases matching TRBD2. CDR1 and CDR2 from the germline V gene are ENHRY and SYGVKD. The length of the CDR3 is 13 residues. Trimming at V came to 0 bases and at J to 12 bases, leaving 3 bases not matched to a gene. CDR3 DNA: TGTGCCATCAGTGAGTCCCTAGCGGGAATGCAGTTCTTC. This translates into CAISESLAGMQFF.

This clonotype was detected ten times or more. The V call is TRBV6-2 or TRBV6-3, the J call TRBJ2-3; TRBD1 matches 7 bases. The CDR3 length is 14 residues. Germline V CDR1 and CDR2: MNHEY, SVGEGT. After removal of 2 bases from V and 4 bases from J, the junction contained 3 bases not matched to a gene. The CDR3 spells CASSYDRDADTQYF. The CDR3 region has the DNA TGTGCCAGCAGTTACGACAGGGACGCAGATACGCAGTATTTT.

Many counts were recorded for this clonotype. The chain employs TRBV7-9 and TRBJ2-5; D remains unclear. Trimming pared 1 base from V and 0 bases from J, leaving 3 bases between. Per germline, CDR1 SEHNR and CDR2 FQNEAQ (reference sequence). The CDR3 length is 13 residues. The CDR3 region has the DNA TGTGCCAGCAGCTTAGAAGACCAAGAGACCCAGTACTTC. This translates into CASSLEDQETQYF.

The CDR3 loop reads CAWIDIVTYEQYF. The CDR3 DNA reads TGTGCCTGGATTGATATAGTGACCTACGAGCAGTACTTC. The chain joins TRBV30 to TRBJ2-7; D gene unclear. In germline, CDR1 is GTSNPN, CDR2 SVGIG (reference sequence). The CDR3 loop spans 13 amino acids. V lost 4 bases and J lost 2, with 12 bases in between.

This clonotype was found many times. This rearrangement joins TRBV25-1 to TRBJ1-1; no definite D call. Germline CDR1 MGHDK, CDR2 SYGVNS. Trimming left V 4 bases short and J 5 bases short, with 14 bases between. The length of the CDR3 is 14 residues. The CDR3 sequence is CASSVSLTRTEAFF. CDR3 coding DNA: TGTGCCAGCAGTGTCTCCCTCACTCGGACTGAAGCTTTCTTT.

Comments on this clonotype: With a much larger clone just one base away, this may be a read error. Written as DNA, the CDR3 is TGTGCCAGCAAAATGATACCGAGGCGGCAAGAGACCCAGTACTTC. The encoded protein is CASKMIPRRQETQYF. This chain links TRBV12-3 or TRBV12-4 with TRBJ2-5; D remains ambiguous. CDR3 length: 15 residues. Between the trimmed V and J ends, which lost 7 bases and 2 bases, there was a span of 17 bases.

This clonotype was seen ten or more times. V usage is TRBV7-6 and J usage is TRBJ1-1; 8 nucleotides align to TRBD1. The CDR3 has 14 residues. Germline loops: CDR1 SGHVS, CDR2 FNYEAQ. J lost 3 bases, V lost 5 bases, and 5 bases had no gene match. CDR3 sequence: CASSLGTGDTEAFF. The CDR3 region has the DNA TGTGCCAGCAGCCTAGGGACAGGAGACACTGAAGCTTTCTTT.